The entry that follows covers one T cell receptor beta chain sequence. Its antigen is not identified. Germline CDR1 reads SGHRS; CDR2 reads YFSETQ. With 3 bases clipped from V and 5 bases from J, the junction kept 16 bases outside the gene matches. This CDR3 has 17 residues. Unique molecular identifiers tagged the TCR beta cDNA libraries. TCRdb reprocessed the PCR reads via MiXCR and lists one record per CDR3 protein. The table includes approximately 690,000 distinct CDR3 sequences, 55% to 60% detected once. The data are from a study of post-analysis software for immune sequencing data. Overall study results and limits: Normalized Chao1 diversity was significantly reduced in patients versus controls. There were five TRBV segments more frequent in patients than controls, and TRBV5-6, TRBV5-1 and TRBV20-1 were among them.

The specimen was blood. V is TRBV5-1 and J is TRBJ2-7; 8 nucleotides align to TRBD2. The sequence was collected from a girl aged 2 to 9 with multiple sclerosis. CDR3 protein: CASSSVTQREPIDEQYF. Here the CDR3 DNA reads TGCGCCAGCAGCTCCGTAACTCAGCGGGAGCCGATCGACGAGCAGTACTTC.